Each of the 26 T cell receptor beta chains below was sequenced from the same sample in a study of shared clonotypes between healthy human individuals. Profiling relied on immunoSEQ multiplex PCR, and the TCRdb table lists in-frame clones only, not all of them. The repertoire holds approximately 92,000 clones, with 60% to 75% as singletons. Source material: memory CD8+ T cells sorted from blood. Subset of the sample: CD45RO+ cells pooled with CCR7-negative TemRA cells. These receptors were taken from a man aged 25 to 45 in good health.

The chain carries TRBV9 and TRBJ2-1; D possibly uses TRBD1 or TRBD2 (5 bases each). Germline values: CDR1 SGDLS, CDR2 YYNGEE. The CDR3 covers 15 residues. Trimming stripped 4 bases from V and 6 bases from J, with 17 bases between. This CDR3 reads CASSPYGVGTNEQFF. The CDR3 DNA reads TGTGCCAGCAGCCCTTATGGGGTAGGGACCAATGAGCAGTTCTTC. Looking up the rest from reference TRBV9 and TRBJ2-1 gives the full variable domain: DSGVTQTPKHLITATGQRVTLRCSPRSGDLSVYWYQQSLDQGLQFLIQYYNGEERAKGNILERFSAQQFPDLHSELNLSSLELGDSALYFCASSPYGVGTNEQFFGPGTRLTVL.

The chain employs TRBV9 and TRBJ2-7; 8 bases are a match to TRBD2. V dropped 4 bases and J dropped 5; count of bases not matched to a gene: 8. Per the germline V gene, CDR1 is SGDLS and CDR2 is YYNGEE. The CDR3 consists of 14 residues. This CDR3 is CASSTGGVLDEQYF. The CDR3 DNA reads TGTGCCAGCAGCACCGGGGGGGTTCTAGACGAGCAGTACTTC.

This clone has only a few counts. The rearrangement uses TRBV28 and TRBJ1-1; D remains unclear. The CDR3 loop spans 13 amino acids. V lost 4 bases, J lost 0 bases, and 6 bases lay in between. The germline V gene has CDR1 MDHEN and CDR2 SYDVKM. The CDR3 loop is CASSSFMNTEAFF. CDR3 DNA sequence: TGTGCCAGCAGTTCGTTCATGAACACTGAAGCTTTCTTT.

The V and J genes are TRBV18 and TRBJ2-5; tentatively, D is TRBD1 (5 bases). CDR1 is KGHSH and CDR2 is LQKENI in the germline V gene. This CDR3 has 13 residues. Trimming stripped 3 bases from V and 7 bases from J, with 12 bases between. CDR3 sequence: CASSPDIRGTQYF. DNA for the CDR3: TGTGCCAGCTCACCCGATATAAGGGGGACCCAGTACTTC.

In the case of this clone: Other DNA sequences in this sample translate to the same CDR3. The V gene is TRBV15, the J gene TRBJ2-1, with D unclear. Trimming pared 0 bases from V and 6 bases from J, leaving 6 bases between. This CDR3 contains 13 residues. The germline gives CDR1 LNHNV, CDR2 YYDKDF (reference sequence). The CDR3 DNA is TGTGCCACCAGCAGAGATCTCAGCAATGAGCAGTTCTTC. Translated, it gives CATSRDLSNEQFF.

CDR3 sequence: CASSLAPRGGDEQFF. DNA for the CDR3: TGTGCCAGCAGCTTAGCTCCTCGCGGGGGTGATGAGCAGTTCTTC. J is TRBJ2-1 and V is TRBV11-3; the match to TRBD2 covers 7 bases. Per germline, CDR1 SGHNT and CDR2 YENEEA. V gave up 1 base and J gave up 8 bases; unmatched junction bases: 8. The CDR3 sequence is 15 residues long.

The chain employs TRBV7-8 and TRBJ2-3; 8 bases fit TRBD2. The trim removed 5 bases at V and 1 base at J, leaving 5 bases unmatched. The CDR3 loop spans 15 amino acids. In germline, CDR1 is SGHVS, CDR2 FQNEAQ. Written as DNA, the CDR3 is TGTGCCAGCAGCCAGAGCGGGAGTGGCACAGATACGCAGTATTTT. Translation gives CASSQSGSGTDTQYF.

The rearrangement uses TRBV28 and TRBJ2-1; 13 bases are a match to TRBD2. CDR1 and CDR2 (germline): MDHEN, SYDVKM. The CDR3 runs 14 residues. The J segment lost 4 bases and the V segment lost 9 bases, leaving 3 bases of the junction unmatched. For the CDR3, the DNA is TGTGCCAGTGGACTAGCGGGAGATTACAATGAGCAGTTCTTC. Its translation is CASGLAGDYNEQFF. The variable domain in full, with the rest retrieved from reference TRBV28 and TRBJ2-1, is DVKVTQSSRYLVKRTGEKVFLECVQDMDHENMFWYRQDPGLGLRLIYFSYDVKMKEKGDIPEGYSVSREKKERFSLILESASTNQTSMYLCASGLAGDYNEQFFGPGTRLTVL.

This rearrangement joins TRBV6-6 to TRBJ1-1; maybe TRBD1 (6 bases). CDR1 and CDR2 (germline): MNHNY, SVGAGI (reference sequence). Trimming removed 0 bases at V and 1 base at J, with 9 bases between. The CDR3 is made up of 15 amino acids. The DNA for the CDR3 is TGTGCCAGCAGTTACTCGACACAGGGGAACACTGAAGCTTTCTTT. Encoded protein: CASSYSTQGNTEAFF.

This chain joins TRBV9 and TRBJ2-2, with 14 bases aligning to TRBD2. V trimming: 0 bases; J trimming: 6 bases; junction bases outside the gene matches: 22. Germline V gives CDR1 SGDLS, CDR2 YYNGEE. The CDR3 consists of 23 residues. This CDR3 is CASSVGPGTSGSRAAEGPGELFF. The CDR3 DNA follows: TGTGCCAGCAGCGTAGGTCCCGGGACTAGCGGGAGTCGTGCCGCGGAGGGCCCCGGGGAGCTGTTTTTT.

This clone was found once. J is TRBJ2-1 and V is TRBV10-3; 12 nucleotides align to TRBD1. Germline CDR1 ENHRY, CDR2 SYGVKD. The CDR3 covers 16 residues. Trimming removed 10 bases from V and 6 bases from J; junction bases left unmatched: 13. The CDR3 region is CARSDGGTGGPNEQFF. CDR3 sequence (DNA): TGTGCCAGATCTGATGGGGGGACAGGGGGCCCCAATGAGCAGTTCTTC.

The rearrangement joins TRBV28 to TRBJ1-5; D is undetermined. V lost 7 bases to trimming and J lost 0 bases, with 13 bases between them. The V gene's germline CDR1 is MDHEN and CDR2 SYDVKM. This CDR3 is built from 15 residues. The CDR3 nucleotides are TGTGCCAGCACCCCCGTCGGTGGTAGCAATCAGCCCCAGCATTTT. Protein product: CASTPVGGSNQPQHF.

The chain links TRBV14 to TRBJ1-1; D ambiguous. The CDR3 sequence is 16 residues long. Germline CDR1 and CDR2: SGHDN and FVKESK. Trimming cost V 7 bases and J 5 bases, with 23 bases left between them. This CDR3 is CASTPTGQPLWTEAFF. Written as DNA, the CDR3 is TGTGCCAGCACCCCAACCGGTCAGCCGCTCTGGACTGAAGCTTTCTTT.

The gene calls are TRBV2 and TRBJ2-7; 8 bases line up with TRBD2. V gave up 6 bases and J gave up 2 bases; unmatched junction bases: 9. The germline gives CDR1 SNHLY, CDR2 FYNNEI. The CDR3 extends over 15 amino acids. DNA for the CDR3: TGTGCCAGCAGGGAACTAGCGGTAGAAACCTACGAGCAGTACTTC. It yields the protein CASRELAVETYEQYF.

This clone was recorded many times. The genes are TRBV10-2 and TRBJ2-7, with D possibly matching TRBD1 (5 bases). Trimming removed 5 bases from V and 0 bases from J, with 8 bases in between. Germline values: CDR1 WSHSY, CDR2 SAAADI. The CDR3 totals 13 residues. The CDR3 nucleotides are TGCGCCAGCAGTTGGACATCCTCCTACGAGCAGTACTTC. It translates to CASSWTSSYEQYF.

The chain couples TRBV25-1 to TRBJ2-1, with TRBD2 matching over 12 bases. The CDR3 is made up of 13 amino acids. Germline loops: CDR1 MGHDK, CDR2 SYGVNS. Losses at the gene ends were 5 bases for V and 9 bases for J; bases not matched to a gene: 2. For the CDR3, the DNA is TGTGCCAGCAGTTCGGGACTAGCGGGTGAGCAGTTCTTC. Protein: CASSSGLAGEQFF.

This chain connects TRBV6-9 to TRBJ1-2; 7 bases agree with TRBD1. The CDR3 is 14 residues long. V gave up 4 bases and J gave up 8 bases; unmatched junction bases: 10. CDR1 and CDR2 from the germline V gene are MNHGY and SVAAGI. CDR3 protein: CASSSGQLLAGYTF. CDR3 nucleotides: TGTGCCAGCAGTTCGGGACAGCTTTTGGCCGGCTACACCTTC.

This clone was recorded many times. The chain carries TRBV27 and TRBJ1-4; no clear D gene. This CDR3 comprises 14 residues. Germline lookup yields CDR1 MNHEY and CDR2 SMNVEV (reference sequence). The V end lost 0 bases, the J end lost 10 bases, and 12 bases lay between the germline ends. Here the CDR3 DNA reads TGTGCCAGCAGTTTATCGCAGTCGGGCGGAAAACTGTTTTTT. This translates into CASSLSQSGGKLFF.

The CDR3 loop reads CASSRLTGVPEAFF. CDR3 DNA sequence: TGTGCCAGCAGCCGATTGACAGGAGTACCTGAAGCTTTCTTT. The V gene is TRBV7-2, the J gene TRBJ1-1, with a possible D match to TRBD1 (6 bases). The CDR3 contains 14 residues. V was pared by 5 bases and J by 6 bases, with 16 bases between. Germline lookup yields CDR1 SGHTA and CDR2 FQGNSA. Full variable domain (rest looked up from reference TRBV7-2 and TRBJ1-1): GAGVSQSPSNKVTEKGKDVELRCDPISGHTALYWYRQSLGQGLEFLIYFQGNSAPDKSGLPSDRFSAERTGGSVSTLTIQRTQQEDSAVYLCASSRLTGVPEAFFGQGTRLTVV.

Here the CDR3 reads CASSSDSSGANVLTF. The CDR3 DNA sequence: TGTGCCAGCAGCTCCGACAGCTCTGGGGCCAACGTCCTGACTTTC. The rearrangement uses TRBV5-4 and TRBJ2-6; tentatively, D is TRBD1 (5 bases). Germline V gives CDR1 SGHNT, CDR2 YYREEE (reference sequence). V was cut by 3 bases and J by 0 bases, with 7 bases left in between. The CDR3 spans 15 residues. Together with reference TRBV5-4 and TRBJ2-6, the CDR3 gives the full variable domain: ETGVTQSPTHLIKTRGQQVTLRCSSQSGHNTVSWYQQALGQGPQFIFQYYREEENGRGNFPPRFSGLQFPNYSSELNVNALELDDSALYLCASSSDSSGANVLTFGAGSRLTVL.

The V and J genes are TRBV28 and TRBJ2-7, with D possibly being TRBD2 (5 bases). This CDR3 spans 15 amino acids. Germline V gene data show CDR1 as MDHEN and CDR2 as SYDVKM. The ends were cut back, 9 bases at V and 0 bases at J, with 18 bases in the middle. DNA of the CDR3: TGTGCCAGTACGACCCGGAGGCAGGTCTCCTACGAGCAGTACTTC. This encodes CASTTRRQVSYEQYF.

This clone was counted a few times. Additional DNA sequences in this sample encode the identical CDR3. The rearrangement uses TRBV29-1 and TRBJ1-1; D is undetermined. Germline V gene lookup returns CDR1 SQVTM and CDR2 ANQGSEA. The CDR3 covers 12 residues. V lost 4 bases and J 1 base, leaving 7 bases between the germline ends. CDR3 in amino acids: CSVVPGNTEAFF. In DNA form, the CDR3 reads TGCAGCGTTGTTCCGGGGAACACTGAAGCTTTCTTT.

This rearrangement joins TRBV13 to TRBJ2-7; D unclear. The CDR3 runs to 13 residues. V lost 5 bases to trimming and J lost 3 bases, with 11 bases between them. Looked up from germline, CDR1 is PRHDT and CDR2 is FYEKMQ (reference sequence). The chain's CDR3 is CASSPQSHYEQYF. The CDR3 DNA follows: TGTGCCAGCAGCCCACAGTCTCACTACGAGCAGTACTTC.

CDR3 sequence reads: CASSPPVSFSGWGTDTQYF. CDR3 nucleotides: TGTGCCAGCTCACCACCTGTGAGTTTCTCTGGCTGGGGCACAGATACGCAGTATTTT. The chain joins TRBV18 to TRBJ2-3; no firm D call. The CDR3 is 19 residues long. Looked up from germline, CDR1 is KGHSH and CDR2 is LQKENI. With 0 bases removed from V and 1 base from J, the gap between germline ends came to 20 bases. Together with reference TRBV18 and TRBJ2-3, the CDR3 gives the full variable domain: NAGVMQNPRHLVRRRGQEARLRCSPMKGHSHVYWYRQLPEEGLKFMVYLQKENIIDESGMPKERFSAEFPKEGPSILRIQQVVRGDSAAYFCASSPPVSFSGWGTDTQYFGPGTRLTVL.

V usage is TRBV10-3 and J usage is TRBJ2-3; tentatively, D is TRBD2 (5 bases). The germline V gene encodes CDR1 ENHRY and CDR2 SYGVKD. V lost 2 bases to trimming and J lost 7 bases, with 13 bases between them. The CDR3 has 14 residues. The CDR3 sequence is CAISEPETGNTQYF. CDR3 sequence (DNA): TGTGCCATCAGTGAGCCCGAGACGGGGAATACGCAGTATTTT.

This chain joins TRBV18 and TRBJ2-2; tentatively, D is TRBD1 or TRBD2 (5 bases each). CDR3 length: 15 amino acids. Per germline, CDR1 KGHSH and CDR2 LQKENI. Trimming left V 4 bases short and J 4 bases short, with 13 bases between. For the CDR3, the DNA is TGTGCCAGCTCACTAAAGTCAGGGAGCACCGGGGAGCTGTTTTTT. It codes for CASSLKSGSTGELFF.